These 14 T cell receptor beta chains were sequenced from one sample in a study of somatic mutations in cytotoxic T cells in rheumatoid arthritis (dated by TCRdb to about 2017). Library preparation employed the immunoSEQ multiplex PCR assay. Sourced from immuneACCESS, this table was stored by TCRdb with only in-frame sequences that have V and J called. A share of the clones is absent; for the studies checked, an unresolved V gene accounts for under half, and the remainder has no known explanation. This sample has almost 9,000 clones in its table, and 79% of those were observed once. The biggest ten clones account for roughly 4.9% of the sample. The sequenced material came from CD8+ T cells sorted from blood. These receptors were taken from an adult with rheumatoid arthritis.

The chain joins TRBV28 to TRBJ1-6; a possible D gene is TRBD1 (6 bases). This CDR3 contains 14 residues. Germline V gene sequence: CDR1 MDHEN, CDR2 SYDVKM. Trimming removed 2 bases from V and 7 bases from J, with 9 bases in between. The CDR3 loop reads CASSLDRINSPLHF. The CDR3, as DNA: TGTGCCAGCAGTTTAGACAGGATCAATTCACCCCTCCACTTT.

CDR3 amino acids: CASSIIDSSYEQYF. For the CDR3, the DNA is TGTGCCAGTAGTATCATAGACAGTTCCTACGAGCAGTACTTC. The chain recombines TRBV19 with TRBJ2-7, with TRBD1 as a possible D gene (5 bases). V gave up 3 bases and J gave up 1 base, with 10 bases separating them. CDR1 and CDR2 from the germline V gene are LNHDA and SQIVND (reference sequence). The CDR3 length is 14 residues.

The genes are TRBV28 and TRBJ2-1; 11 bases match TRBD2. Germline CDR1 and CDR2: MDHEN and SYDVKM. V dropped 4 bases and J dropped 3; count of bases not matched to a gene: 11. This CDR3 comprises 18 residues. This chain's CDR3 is CASSSGFSGRASYNEQFF. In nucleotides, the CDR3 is TGTGCCAGCAGTTCAGGGTTTAGCGGGAGGGCCAGCTACAATGAGCAGTTCTTC. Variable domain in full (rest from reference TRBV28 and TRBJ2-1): DVKVTQSSRYLVKRTGEKVFLECVQDMDHENMFWYRQDPGLGLRLIYFSYDVKMKEKGDIPEGYSVSREKKERFSLILESASTNQTSMYLCASSSGFSGRASYNEQFFGPGTRLTVL.

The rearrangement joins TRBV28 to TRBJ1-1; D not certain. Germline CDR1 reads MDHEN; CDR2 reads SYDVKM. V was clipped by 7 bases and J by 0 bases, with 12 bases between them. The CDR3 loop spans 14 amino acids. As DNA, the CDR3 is TGTGCCAGCAAAGAGACGGGGTTGAACACTGAAGCTTTCTTT. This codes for CASKETGLNTEAFF.

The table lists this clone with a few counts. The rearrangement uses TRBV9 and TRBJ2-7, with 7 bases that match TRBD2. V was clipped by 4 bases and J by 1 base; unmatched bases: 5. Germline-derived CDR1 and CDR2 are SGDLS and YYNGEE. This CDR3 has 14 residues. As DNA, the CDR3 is TGTGCCAGCAGCCAAGGCGGGAGTTCCTACGAGCAGTACTTC. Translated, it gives CASSQGGSSYEQYF.

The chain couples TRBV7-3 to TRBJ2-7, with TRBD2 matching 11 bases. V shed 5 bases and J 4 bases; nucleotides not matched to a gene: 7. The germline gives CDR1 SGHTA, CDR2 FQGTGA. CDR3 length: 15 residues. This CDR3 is CASSASSGRGYEQYF. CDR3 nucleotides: TGTGCCAGCAGCGCAAGTAGCGGGAGGGGTTACGAGCAGTACTTC.

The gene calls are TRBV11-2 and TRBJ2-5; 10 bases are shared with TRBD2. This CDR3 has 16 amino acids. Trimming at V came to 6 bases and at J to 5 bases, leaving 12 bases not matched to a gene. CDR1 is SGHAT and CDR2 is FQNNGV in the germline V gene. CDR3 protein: CASRSAGGPAGETQYF. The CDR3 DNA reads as TGTGCCAGCAGATCAGCGGGGGGGCCGGCGGGTGAGACCCAGTACTTC.

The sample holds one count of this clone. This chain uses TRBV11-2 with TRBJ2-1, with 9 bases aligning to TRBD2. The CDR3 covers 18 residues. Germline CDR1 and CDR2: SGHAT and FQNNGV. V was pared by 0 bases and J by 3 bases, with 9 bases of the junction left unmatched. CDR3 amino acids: CASSLDWLSTSGYNEQFF. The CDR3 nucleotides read TGTGCCAGCAGCTTAGATTGGTTATCGACTAGCGGCTACAATGAGCAGTTCTTC.

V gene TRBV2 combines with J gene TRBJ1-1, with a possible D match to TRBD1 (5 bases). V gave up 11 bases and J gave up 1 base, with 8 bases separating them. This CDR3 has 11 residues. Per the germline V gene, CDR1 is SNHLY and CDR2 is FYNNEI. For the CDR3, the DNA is TGTGCCGCCGGGGGGAACACTGAAGCTTTCTTT. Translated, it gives CAAGGNTEAFF.

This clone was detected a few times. The CDR3 sequence: CASSSRTGSLYV. The CDR3 DNA reads as TGTGCCAGCAGCAGTAGGACAGGCTCCTTGTACGTC. The chain employs TRBV14 and TRBJ2-7; 7 bases agree with TRBD1. The V gene end was trimmed by 5 bases and the J gene end by 12 bases; junction bases not matched to a gene: 10. CDR1 SGHDN and CDR2 FVKESK come from the germline V gene. The CDR3 totals 12 residues.

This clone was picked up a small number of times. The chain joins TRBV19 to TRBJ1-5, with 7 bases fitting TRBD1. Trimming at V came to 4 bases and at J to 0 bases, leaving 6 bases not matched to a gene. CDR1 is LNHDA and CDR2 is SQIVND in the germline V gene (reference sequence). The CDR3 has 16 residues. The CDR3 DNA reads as TGTGCCAGTAGTACGCTACAGGGGTATAGCAATCAGCCCCAGCATTTT. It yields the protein CASSTLQGYSNQPQHF. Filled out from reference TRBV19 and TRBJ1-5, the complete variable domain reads DGGITQSPKYLFRKEGQNVTLSCEQNLNHDAMYWYRQDPGQGLRLIYYSQIVNDFQKGDIAEGYSVSREKKESFPLTVTSAQKNPTAFYLCASSTLQGYSNQPQHFGDGTRLSIL.

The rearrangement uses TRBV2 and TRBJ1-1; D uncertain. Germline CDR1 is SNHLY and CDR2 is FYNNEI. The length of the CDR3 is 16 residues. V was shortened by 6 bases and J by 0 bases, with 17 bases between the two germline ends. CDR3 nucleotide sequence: TGTGCCAGCAGAGCTTCGGACGGTAACATGAACACTGAAGCTTTCTTT. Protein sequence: CASRASDGNMNTEAFF.

In nucleotides, the CDR3 is TGCGCCAGCAGCCCCATACAGGGGAATGAGCAGTTCTTC. Encoded protein: CASSPIQGNEQFF. The chain is built from TRBV4-1 and TRBJ2-1, with 7 positions matching TRBD1. Germline values: CDR1 MGHRA, CDR2 YSYEKL. The V segment lost 4 bases and the J segment 7 bases; nucleotides outside the gene matches: 4. This CDR3 contains 13 residues.

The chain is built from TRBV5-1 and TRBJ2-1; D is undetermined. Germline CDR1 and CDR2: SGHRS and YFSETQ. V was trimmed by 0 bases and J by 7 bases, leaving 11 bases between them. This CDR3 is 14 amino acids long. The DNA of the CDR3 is TGCGCCAGCAGCTTGGCCGGCCCACAGAATGAGCAGTTCTTC. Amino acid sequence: CASSLAGPQNEQFF.